Sequencing of this T cell receptor (beta chain) was carried out in a study of a mutant IDH1 vaccine in newly diagnosed glioma. Study information: An approximately 62% male, approximately 38% female split and a mean age of about 44 years characterized treated patients. Before enrollment, patients got radiotherapy alone, temozolomide alone, or mostly the combination.

Produced via immunoSEQ multiplex PCR; TCRdb's table is partial and in-frame only. The sample consists of 40,000 or so clones, 80% to 85% of them appearing once. Germline CDR1 is MNHNS and CDR2 is SASEGT. The V gene lost 6 bases and the J gene lost 5 bases, with 17 bases spanning the gap. CDR3 size: 14 residues. Time point denoted: week 11, during vaccination. With topical imiquimod, each dose of the vaccine consisted of 300 ug of mutant IDH1 20-mer peptide. Donors harbored newly found WHO grade 3 or 4 IDH1-mutant, ATRX-lost astrocytomas. On this clone: What it recognizes is unknown.

The sample here was PBMCs, taken from a glioma patient whose treatment included an IDH1 peptide vaccine. This receptor was taken from a man aged 40-50 years with glioma. The J gene is TRBJ2-7, the V gene TRBV6-1; TRBD1 might be the D (6 bases). CDR3 sequence (DNA): TGTGCCAGCAGGCCGGGACACGCTCCCGACGAGCAGTACTTC. This gives the protein CASRPGHAPDEQYF.